The source of this T cell receptor (beta chain) is a study of T cell changes during pregnancy in multiple sclerosis. A single count supports this clone. Profiled with immunoSEQ multiplex PCR; TCRdb holds only in-frame clones, not every one. The profile shows approximately 60,000 clones, roughly 90% of them singletons. The sequence derives from a female donor with multiple sclerosis, enrolled in a pregnancy study. This specimen was peripheral blood, taken in the second trimester of pregnancy.

CDR3 DNA sequence: TGTGCCAGCAGTTTATCAGGGTTCGGAAAGTTCTTC. It yields the protein CASSLSGFGKFF. This chain connects TRBV28 to TRBJ2-1; D might be TRBD1 (5 bases). This CDR3 has 12 residues. Between the trimmed V and J ends, which lost 1 base and 14 bases, there was a span of 12 bases. Per germline, CDR1 MDHEN and CDR2 SYDVKM.